This T cell receptor (beta chain) was retrieved from a study of T cells in Graves' hyperthyroidism and ophthalmopathy. The source material, RNA transcripts, was used to amplify TCR beta CDR3 regions. Researchers ran a first-round RT-PCR on the TCR CDR3 using the HTBI primer set. TCRdb reprocessed the multiplex PCR reads via MiXCR and lists one record per CDR3 protein. The profile shows around 500,000 distinct CDR3 sequences, about 15% of them singletons. The germline V gene has CDR1 MNHEY and CDR2 SVGEGT. This CDR3 is built from 20 residues. The V end lost 2 bases, the J end lost 1 base, and 21 bases lay between the germline ends.

The clonotype was recovered from a woman between 18 and 29 years old with Graves' hyperthyroidism. Sequenced input: blood. The chain carries TRBV6-2 or TRBV6-3 and TRBJ2-6; maybe TRBD1 (6 bases). CDR3 protein: CASSYQTDRFLESGANVLTF. DNA of the CDR3: TGTGCCAGCAGTTACCAAACCGACAGGTTTCTCGAGTCTGGGGCCAACGTCCTGACTTTC.